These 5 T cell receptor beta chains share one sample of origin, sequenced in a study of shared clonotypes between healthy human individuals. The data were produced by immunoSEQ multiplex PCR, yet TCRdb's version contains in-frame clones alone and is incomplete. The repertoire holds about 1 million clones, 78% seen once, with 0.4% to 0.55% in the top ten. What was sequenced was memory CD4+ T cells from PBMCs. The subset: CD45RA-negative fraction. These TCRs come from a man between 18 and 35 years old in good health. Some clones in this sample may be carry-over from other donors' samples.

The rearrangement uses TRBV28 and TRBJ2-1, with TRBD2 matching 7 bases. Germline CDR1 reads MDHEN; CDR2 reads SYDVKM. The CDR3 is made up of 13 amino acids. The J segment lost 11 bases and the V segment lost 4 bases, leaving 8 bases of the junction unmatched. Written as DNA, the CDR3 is TGTGCCAGCAGTTGGGGGGGGAGACCGAAGCAGTTCTTC. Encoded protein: CASSWGGRPKQFF.

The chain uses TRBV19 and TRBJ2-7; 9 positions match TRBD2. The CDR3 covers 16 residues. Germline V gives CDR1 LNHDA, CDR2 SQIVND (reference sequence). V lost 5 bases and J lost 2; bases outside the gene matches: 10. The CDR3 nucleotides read TGTGCCAGTAGTCCCACCCTAGCGGGATGGACCTACGAGCAGTACTTC. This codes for CASSPTLAGWTYEQYF.

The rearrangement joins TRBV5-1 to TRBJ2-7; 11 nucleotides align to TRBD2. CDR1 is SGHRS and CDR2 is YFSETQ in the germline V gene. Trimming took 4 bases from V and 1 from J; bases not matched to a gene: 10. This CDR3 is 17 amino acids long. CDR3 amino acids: CASSILFSGRGSYEQYF. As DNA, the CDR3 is TGCGCCAGCAGCATACTATTTAGCGGGAGGGGGTCCTACGAGCAGTACTTC. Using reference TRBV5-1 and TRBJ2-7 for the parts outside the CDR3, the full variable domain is KAGVTQTPRYLIKTRGQQVTLSCSPISGHRSVSWYQQTPGQGLQFLFEYFSETQRNKGNFPGRFSGRQFSNSRSEMNVSTLELGDSALYLCASSILFSGRGSYEQYFGPGTRLTVT.

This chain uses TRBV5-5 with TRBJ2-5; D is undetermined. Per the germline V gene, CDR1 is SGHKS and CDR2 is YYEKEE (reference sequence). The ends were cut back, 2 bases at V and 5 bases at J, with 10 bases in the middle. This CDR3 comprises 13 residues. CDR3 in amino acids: CASSLQSWETQYF. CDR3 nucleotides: TGTGCCAGCAGCTTACAGAGCTGGGAGACCCAGTACTTC.

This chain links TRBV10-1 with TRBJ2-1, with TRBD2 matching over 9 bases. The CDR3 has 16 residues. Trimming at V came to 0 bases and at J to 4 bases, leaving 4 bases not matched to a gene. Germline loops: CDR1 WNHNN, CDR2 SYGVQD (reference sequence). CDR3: CASSESGGRDYNEQFF. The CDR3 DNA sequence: TGCGCCAGCAGTGAGTCGGGCGGGAGGGATTACAATGAGCAGTTCTTC.